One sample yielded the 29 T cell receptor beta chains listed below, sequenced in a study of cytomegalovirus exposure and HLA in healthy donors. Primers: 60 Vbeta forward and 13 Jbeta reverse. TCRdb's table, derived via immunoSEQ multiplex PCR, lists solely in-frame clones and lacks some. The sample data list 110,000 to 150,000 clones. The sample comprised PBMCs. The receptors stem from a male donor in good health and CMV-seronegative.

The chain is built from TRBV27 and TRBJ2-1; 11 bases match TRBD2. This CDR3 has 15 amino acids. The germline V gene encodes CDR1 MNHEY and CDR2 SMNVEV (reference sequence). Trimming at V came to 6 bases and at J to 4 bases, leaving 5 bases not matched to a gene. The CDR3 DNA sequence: TGTGCCAGCAGCCTACTAGCGGGGGCTTACAATGAGCAGTTCTTC. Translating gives CASSLLAGAYNEQFF.

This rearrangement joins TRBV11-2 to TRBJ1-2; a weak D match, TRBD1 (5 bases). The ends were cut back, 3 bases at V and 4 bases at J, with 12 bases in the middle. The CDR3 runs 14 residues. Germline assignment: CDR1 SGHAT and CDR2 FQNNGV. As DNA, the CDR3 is TGTGCCAGCAGCTTCTTCAGGGCGCGCTATGGCTACACCTTC. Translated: CASSFFRARYGYTF.

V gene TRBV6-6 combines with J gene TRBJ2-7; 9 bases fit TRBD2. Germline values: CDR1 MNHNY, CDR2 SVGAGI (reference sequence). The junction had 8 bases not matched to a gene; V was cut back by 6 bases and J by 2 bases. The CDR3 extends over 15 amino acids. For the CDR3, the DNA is TGTGCCAGCAGACCGGGACTAGCCTTAACCTACGAGCAGTACTTC. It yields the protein CASRPGLALTYEQYF.

The CDR3: CASSGDGYTF. CDR3 nucleotide sequence: TGTGCCAGCTCCGGGGATGGCTACACCTTC. This chain uses TRBV9 with TRBJ1-2; D is undetermined. The ends were cut back, 7 bases at V and 6 bases at J, with 7 bases in the middle. This CDR3 is built from 10 residues. Germline V gives CDR1 SGDLS, CDR2 YYNGEE. Variable domain in full (rest from reference TRBV9 and TRBJ1-2): DSGVTQTPKHLITATGQRVTLRCSPRSGDLSVYWYQQSLDQGLQFLIQYYNGEERAKGNILERFSAQQFPDLHSELNLSSLELGDSALYFCASSGDGYTFGSGTRLTVV.

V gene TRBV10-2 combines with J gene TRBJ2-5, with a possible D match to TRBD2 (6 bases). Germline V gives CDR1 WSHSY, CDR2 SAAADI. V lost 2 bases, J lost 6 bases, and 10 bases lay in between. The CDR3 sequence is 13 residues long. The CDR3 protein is CASSEPSEKTQYF. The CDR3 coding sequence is TGCGCCAGCAGTGAGCCTAGCGAAAAGACCCAGTACTTC.

Here the CDR3 reads CASSLVQGNTEAFF. The CDR3 region has the DNA TGCGCCAGCAGCTTGGTACAGGGAAACACTGAAGCTTTCTTT. The chain links TRBV5-1 to TRBJ1-1; maybe TRBD1 (6 bases). Germline-derived CDR1 and CDR2 are SGHRS and YFSETQ. CDR3 length: 14 residues. V was cut by 0 bases and J by 2 bases, with 8 bases left in between. Drawing the rest from reference TRBV5-1 and TRBJ1-1, the complete variable domain is KAGVTQTPRYLIKTRGQQVTLSCSPISGHRSVSWYQQTPGQGLQFLFEYFSETQRNKGNFPGRFSGRQFSNSRSEMNVSTLELGDSALYLCASSLVQGNTEAFFGQGTRLTVV.

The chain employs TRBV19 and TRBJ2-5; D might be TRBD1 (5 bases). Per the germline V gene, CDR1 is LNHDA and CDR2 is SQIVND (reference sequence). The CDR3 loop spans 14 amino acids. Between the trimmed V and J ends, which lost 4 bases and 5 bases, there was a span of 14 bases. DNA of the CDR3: TGTGCCAGTAGTACTGGTACAGGAGCGGAGACCCAGTACTTC. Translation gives CASSTGTGAETQYF.

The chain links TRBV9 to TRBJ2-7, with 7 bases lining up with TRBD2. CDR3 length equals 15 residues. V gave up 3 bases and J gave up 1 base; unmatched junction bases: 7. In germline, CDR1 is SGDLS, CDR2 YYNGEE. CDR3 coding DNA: TGTGCCAGCAGCGCTCTAGCGGCCTCTTCCTACGAGCAGTACTTC. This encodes CASSALAASSYEQYF. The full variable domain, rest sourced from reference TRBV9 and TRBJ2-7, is DSGVTQTPKHLITATGQRVTLRCSPRSGDLSVYWYQQSLDQGLQFLIQYYNGEERAKGNILERFSAQQFPDLHSELNLSSLELGDSALYFCASSALAASSYEQYFGPGTRLTVT.

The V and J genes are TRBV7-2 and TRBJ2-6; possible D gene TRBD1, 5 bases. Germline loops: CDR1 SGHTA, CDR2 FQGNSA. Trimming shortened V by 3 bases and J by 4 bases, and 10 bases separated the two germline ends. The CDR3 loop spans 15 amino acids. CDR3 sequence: CASSFQGGGANVLTF. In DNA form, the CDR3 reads TGTGCCAGCAGCTTTCAGGGTGGCGGGGCCAACGTCCTGACTTTC. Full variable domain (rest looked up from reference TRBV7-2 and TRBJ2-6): GAGVSQSPSNKVTEKGKDVELRCDPISGHTALYWYRQSLGQGLEFLIYFQGNSAPDKSGLPSDRFSAERTGGSVSTLTIQRTQQEDSAVYLCASSFQGGGANVLTFGAGSRLTVL.

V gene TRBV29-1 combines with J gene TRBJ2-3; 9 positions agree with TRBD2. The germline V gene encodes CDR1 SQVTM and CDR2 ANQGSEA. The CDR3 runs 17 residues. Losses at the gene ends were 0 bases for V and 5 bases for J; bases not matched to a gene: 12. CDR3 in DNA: TGCAGCGTTGAAGAATCCCTAGCTAGCGGGGTAAGAGATACGCAGTATTTT. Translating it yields CSVEESLASGVRDTQYF.

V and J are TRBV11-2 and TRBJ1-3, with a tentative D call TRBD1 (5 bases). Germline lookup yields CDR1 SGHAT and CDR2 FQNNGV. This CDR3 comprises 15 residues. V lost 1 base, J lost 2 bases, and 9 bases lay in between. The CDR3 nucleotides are TGTGCCAGCAGCTTAGTAGGGGTAGCTGGAAACACCATATATTTT. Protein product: CASSLVGVAGNTIYF.

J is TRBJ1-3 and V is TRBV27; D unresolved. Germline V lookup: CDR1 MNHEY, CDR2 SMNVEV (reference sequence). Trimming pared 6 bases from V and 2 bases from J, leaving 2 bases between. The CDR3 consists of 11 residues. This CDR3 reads CASSAGNTIYF. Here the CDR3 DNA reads TGTGCCAGCAGCGCTGGAAACACCATATATTTT.

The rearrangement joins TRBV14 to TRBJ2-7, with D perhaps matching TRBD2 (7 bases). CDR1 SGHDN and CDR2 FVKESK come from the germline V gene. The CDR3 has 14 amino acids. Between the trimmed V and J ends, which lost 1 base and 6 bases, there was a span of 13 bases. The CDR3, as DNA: TGTGCCAGCAGCCAAGGGGGGGGCACTGGCGAGCAGTACTTC. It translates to CASSQGGGTGEQYF.

The DNA of the CDR3 is TGTGCCATCAGTGATGAGGGATCTGGCTACACCTTC. This encodes CAISDEGSGYTF. J is TRBJ1-2 and V is TRBV10-3; no clear D. Germline loops: CDR1 ENHRY, CDR2 SYGVKD. The CDR3 runs to 12 residues. V lost 3 bases and J lost 7, with 9 bases in between.

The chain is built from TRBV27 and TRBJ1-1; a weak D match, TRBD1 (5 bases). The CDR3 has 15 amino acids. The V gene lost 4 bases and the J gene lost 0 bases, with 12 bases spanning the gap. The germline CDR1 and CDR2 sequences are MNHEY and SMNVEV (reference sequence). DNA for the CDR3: TGTGCCAGCAGTTCCCAGGGTTTTCTGAACACTGAAGCTTTCTTT. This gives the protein CASSSQGFLNTEAFF.

CDR3 bases: TGTGCCAGCAGTCTTACAAGCGGCTCTGGAAACACCATATATTTT. It yields the protein CASSLTSGSGNTIYF. The chain combines TRBV27 with TRBJ1-3; D is undetermined. There are 15 residues in the CDR3. V lost 5 bases and J lost 0, with 11 bases in between. CDR1 is MNHEY and CDR2 is SMNVEV in the germline V gene (reference sequence).

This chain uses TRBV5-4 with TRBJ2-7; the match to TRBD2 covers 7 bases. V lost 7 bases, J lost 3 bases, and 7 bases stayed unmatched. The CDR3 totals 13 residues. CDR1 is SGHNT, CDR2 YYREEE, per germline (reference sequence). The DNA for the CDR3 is TGTGCCAGCCGTAGCGGGCCCCGCTACGAGCAGTACTTC. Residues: CASRSGPRYEQYF.

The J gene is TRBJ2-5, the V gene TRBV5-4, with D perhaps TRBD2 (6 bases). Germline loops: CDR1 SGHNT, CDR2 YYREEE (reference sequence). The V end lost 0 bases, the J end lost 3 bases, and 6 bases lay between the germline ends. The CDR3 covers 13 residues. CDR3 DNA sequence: TGTGCCAGCAGCTTGGGGACTAAAGAGACCCAGTACTTC. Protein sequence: CASSLGTKETQYF.

The CDR3 DNA is TGTGCCAGCAGCTTCCTAGCGGGGGGGAACTCCTACGAGCAGTACTTC. Its protein product is CASSFLAGGNSYEQYF. The chain is built from TRBV13 and TRBJ2-5, with 12 positions matching TRBD2. The end of the DNA is better explained by TRBJ2-7, so the J call may be wrong. From germline, CDR1 is PRHDT and CDR2 FYEKMQ (reference sequence). This CDR3 comprises 16 residues.

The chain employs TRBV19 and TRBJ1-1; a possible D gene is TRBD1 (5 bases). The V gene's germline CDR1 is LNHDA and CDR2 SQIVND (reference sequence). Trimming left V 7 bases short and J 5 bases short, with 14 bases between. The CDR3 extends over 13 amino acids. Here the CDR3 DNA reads TGTGCCAGTACCTGGGCCCGGGGGACTGAAGCTTTCTTT. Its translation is CASTWARGTEAFF.

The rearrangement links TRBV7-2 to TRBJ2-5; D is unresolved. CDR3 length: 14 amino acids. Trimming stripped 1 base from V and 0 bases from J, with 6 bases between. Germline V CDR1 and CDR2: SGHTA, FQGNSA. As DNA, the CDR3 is TGTGCCAGCAGCTTAGGCCAGTACCAAGAGACCCAGTACTTC. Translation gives CASSLGQYQETQYF.

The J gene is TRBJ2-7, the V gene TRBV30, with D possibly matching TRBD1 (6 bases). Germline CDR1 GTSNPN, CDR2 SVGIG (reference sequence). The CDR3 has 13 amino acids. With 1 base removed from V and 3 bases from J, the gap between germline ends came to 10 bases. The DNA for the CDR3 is TGTGCCTGGAGTGGCACAGGGAGCTACGAGCAGTACTTC. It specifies CAWSGTGSYEQYF. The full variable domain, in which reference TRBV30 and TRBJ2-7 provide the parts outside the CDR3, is SQTIHQWPATLVQPVGSPLSLECTVEGTSNPNLYWYRQAAGRGLQLLFYSVGIGQISSEVPQNLSASRPQDRQFILSSKKLLLSDSGFYLCAWSGTGSYEQYFGPGTRLTVT.

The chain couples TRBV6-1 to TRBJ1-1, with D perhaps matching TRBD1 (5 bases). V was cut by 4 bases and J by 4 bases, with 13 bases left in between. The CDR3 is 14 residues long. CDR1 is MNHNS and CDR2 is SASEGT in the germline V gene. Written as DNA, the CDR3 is TGTGCCAGCAGTGTACAGGTATTTGGCACTGAAGCTTTCTTT. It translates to CASSVQVFGTEAFF.

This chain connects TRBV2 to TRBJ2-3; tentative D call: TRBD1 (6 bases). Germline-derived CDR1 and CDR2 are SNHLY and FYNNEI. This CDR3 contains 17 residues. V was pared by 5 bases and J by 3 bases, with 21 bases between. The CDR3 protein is CASSPIFASQGTDTQYF. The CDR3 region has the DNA TGTGCCAGCAGTCCAATCTTTGCGTCCCAGGGGACAGATACGCAGTATTTT.

The CDR3 sequence is CASSFTGDGQPQHF. In DNA form, the CDR3 reads TGTGCCAGCAGTTTTACAGGGGATGGTCAGCCCCAGCATTTT. V usage is TRBV6-1 and J usage is TRBJ1-5, with TRBD1 matching 7 bases. Germline CDR1 MNHNS, CDR2 SASEGT. The CDR3 extends over 14 amino acids. V shed 5 bases, J shed 6 bases, and the junction held 7 bases outside the gene matches.

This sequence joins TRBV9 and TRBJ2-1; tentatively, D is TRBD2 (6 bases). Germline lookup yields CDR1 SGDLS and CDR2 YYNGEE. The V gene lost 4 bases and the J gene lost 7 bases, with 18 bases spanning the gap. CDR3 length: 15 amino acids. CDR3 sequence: CASSLNTGRRNEQFF. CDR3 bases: TGTGCCAGCAGCCTAAATACCGGGAGAAGGAATGAGCAGTTCTTC. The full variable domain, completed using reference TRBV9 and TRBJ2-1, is DSGVTQTPKHLITATGQRVTLRCSPRSGDLSVYWYQQSLDQGLQFLIQYYNGEERAKGNILERFSAQQFPDLHSELNLSSLELGDSALYFCASSLNTGRRNEQFFGPGTRLTVL.

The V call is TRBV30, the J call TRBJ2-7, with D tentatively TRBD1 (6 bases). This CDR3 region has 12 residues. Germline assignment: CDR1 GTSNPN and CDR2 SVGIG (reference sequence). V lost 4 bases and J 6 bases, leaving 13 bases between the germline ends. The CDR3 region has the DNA TGTGCCTGGACCAAACAGGGTGCCGAGCAGTACTTC. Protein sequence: CAWTKQGAEQYF.

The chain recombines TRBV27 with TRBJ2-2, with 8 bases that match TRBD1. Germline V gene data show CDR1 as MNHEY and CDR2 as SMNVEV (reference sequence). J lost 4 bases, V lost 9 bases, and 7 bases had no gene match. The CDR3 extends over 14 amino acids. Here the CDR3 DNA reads TGTGCCAGTAGAGGGACAGGTTCCACCGGGGAGCTGTTTTTT. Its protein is CASRGTGSTGELFF.

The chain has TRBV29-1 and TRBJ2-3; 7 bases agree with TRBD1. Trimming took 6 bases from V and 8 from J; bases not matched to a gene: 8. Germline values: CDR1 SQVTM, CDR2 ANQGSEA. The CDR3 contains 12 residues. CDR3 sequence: CSVFPGGGTQYF. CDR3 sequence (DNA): TGCAGCGTCTTCCCAGGGGGTGGTACGCAGTATTTT.